This T cell receptor (beta chain) was identified in a study of T cell responses to AZD1222 COVID-19 vaccine. Study conclusions and caveats: Elevations in Spike-specific TCR breadth and depth followed administration of two AZD1222 doses. Dominant at 160-218 and 743-854, vaccine-associated CD4 TCRs also spanned spike.

Generated by immunoSEQ multiplex PCR, the TCRdb table keeps only in-frame clones and is missing some. The sample has roughly 140,000 clones; 75% to 95% are singletons. V dropped 6 bases and J dropped 0; count of bases not matched to a gene: 5. This CDR3 region has 14 residues. The V gene's germline CDR1 is MDHEN and CDR2 SYDVKM. Concerning this clone: Its target is not known.

The clonotype comes from an adult who received the AZD1222 COVID-19 vaccine. This chain uses TRBV28 with TRBJ2-7, with 7 positions matching TRBD2. Sequenced here: peripheral blood, sampled 28 days after the second AZD1222 dose. CDR3 region: CASRKGGSSYEQYF. The CDR3 DNA reads as TGTGCCAGCAGAAAGGGCGGGAGCTCCTACGAGCAGTACTTC.